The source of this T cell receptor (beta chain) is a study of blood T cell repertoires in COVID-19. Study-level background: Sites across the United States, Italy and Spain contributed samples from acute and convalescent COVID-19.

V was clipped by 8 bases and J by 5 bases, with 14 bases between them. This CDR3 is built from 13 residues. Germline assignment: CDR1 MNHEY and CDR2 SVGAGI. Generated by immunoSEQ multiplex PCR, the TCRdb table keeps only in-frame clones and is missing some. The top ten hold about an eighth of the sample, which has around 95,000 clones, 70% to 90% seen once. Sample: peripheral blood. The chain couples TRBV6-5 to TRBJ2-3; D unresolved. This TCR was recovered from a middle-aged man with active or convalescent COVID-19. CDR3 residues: CASATTHQDTQYF. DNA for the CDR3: TGTGCCAGCGCGACAACTCACCAAGATACGCAGTATTTT.